This TCR beta chain derives from a study of cytomegalovirus exposure and HLA in healthy donors. The PCR was carried out with 60 Vbeta primers and 13 Jbeta primers. Sequencing used immunoSEQ multiplex PCR; TCRdb keeps in-frame clones, though not all of them. The repertoire includes some 170,000 clones, around three quarters of them detected once, and 1.6% sits in the top ten. Trimming removed 1 base at V and 8 bases at J, with 13 bases between. The CDR3 runs to 14 residues. Germline CDR1 is SGHTS and CDR2 is YDEGEE. The sequence came from a woman aged 25 to 39 in good health and CMV-seronegative. Sample: PBMCs. The V call is TRBV5-8, the J call TRBJ2-1, with a tentative D call TRBD1 (6 bases). The CDR3 reads CASSLNLAGDEQFF. In DNA, the CDR3 is TGTGCCAGCAGCTTGAACTTGGCAGGGGATGAGCAGTTCTTC.